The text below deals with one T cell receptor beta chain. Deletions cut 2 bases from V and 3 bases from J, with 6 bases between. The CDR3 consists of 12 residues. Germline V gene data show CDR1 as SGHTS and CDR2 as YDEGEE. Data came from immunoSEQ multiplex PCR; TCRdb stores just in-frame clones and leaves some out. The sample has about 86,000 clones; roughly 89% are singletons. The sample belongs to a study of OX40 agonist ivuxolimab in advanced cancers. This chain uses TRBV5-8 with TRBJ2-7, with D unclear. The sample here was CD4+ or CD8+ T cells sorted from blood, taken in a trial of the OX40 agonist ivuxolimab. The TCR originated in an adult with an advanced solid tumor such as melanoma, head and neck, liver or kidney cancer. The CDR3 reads CASSLANYEQYF. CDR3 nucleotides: TGTGCCAGCAGCTTAGCCAACTACGAGCAGTACTTC.